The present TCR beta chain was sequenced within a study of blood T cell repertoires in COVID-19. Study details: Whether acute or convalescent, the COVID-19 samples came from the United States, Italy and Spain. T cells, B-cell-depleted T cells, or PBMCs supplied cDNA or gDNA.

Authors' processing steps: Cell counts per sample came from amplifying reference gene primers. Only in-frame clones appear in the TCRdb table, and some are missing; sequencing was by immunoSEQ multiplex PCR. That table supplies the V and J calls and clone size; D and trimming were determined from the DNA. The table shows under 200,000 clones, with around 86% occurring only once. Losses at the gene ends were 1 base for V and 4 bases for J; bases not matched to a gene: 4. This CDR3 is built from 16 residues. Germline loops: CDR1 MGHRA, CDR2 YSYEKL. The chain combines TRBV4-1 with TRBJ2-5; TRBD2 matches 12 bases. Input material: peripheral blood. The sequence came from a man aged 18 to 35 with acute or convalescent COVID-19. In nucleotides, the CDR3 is TGCGCCAGCAGCCAAGGACTAGCGGGGGTAGTAGAGACCCAGTACTTC. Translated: CASSQGLAGVVETQYF.